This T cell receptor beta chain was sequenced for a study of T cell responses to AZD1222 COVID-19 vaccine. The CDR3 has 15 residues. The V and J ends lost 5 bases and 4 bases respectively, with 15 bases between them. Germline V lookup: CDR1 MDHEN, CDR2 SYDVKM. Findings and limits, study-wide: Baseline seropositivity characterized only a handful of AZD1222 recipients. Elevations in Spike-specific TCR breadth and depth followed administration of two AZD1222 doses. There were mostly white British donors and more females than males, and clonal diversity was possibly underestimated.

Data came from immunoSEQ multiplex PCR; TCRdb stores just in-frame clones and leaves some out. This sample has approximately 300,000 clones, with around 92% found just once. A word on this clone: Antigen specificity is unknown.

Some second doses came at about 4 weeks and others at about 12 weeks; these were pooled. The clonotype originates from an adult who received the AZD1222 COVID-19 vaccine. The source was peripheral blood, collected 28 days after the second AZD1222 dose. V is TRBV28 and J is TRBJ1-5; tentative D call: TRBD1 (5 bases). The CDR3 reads CASSPTPGGNQPQHF. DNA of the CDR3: TGTGCCAGCAGTCCCACGCCGGGGGGGAATCAGCCCCAGCATTTT. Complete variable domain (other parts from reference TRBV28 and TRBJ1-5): DVKVTQSSRYLVKRTGEKVFLECVQDMDHENMFWYRQDPGLGLRLIYFSYDVKMKEKGDIPEGYSVSREKKERFSLILESASTNQTSMYLCASSPTPGGNQPQHFGDGTRLSIL.